Listed below are T cell receptor beta chains from one sample, sequenced in a study of technical replicates of blood from a few donors. Profiled with immunoSEQ multiplex PCR; TCRdb holds only in-frame clones, not every one. This sample carries 70,000 or so clones, approximately 88% of them seen once, and the ten largest clones take less than 5%. The sample was PBMCs. The source is a human donor in good health. Some clones in this sample may be carry-over from other donors' samples. Each CDR3 is given with its conserved first and last residue. Clone size is given for some rows only: seen once, a few or many times, or a class if the clone is expanded.

cdr3_aa,clone_size,cdr3_length,v_call,j_call
CASSQETSGLTEAFF,.,15,TRBV4-1,TRBJ1-1
CASGTGFAGELFF,.,13,TRBV6-5,TRBJ2-2
CASSLTPVSGRFEQYF,.,16,TRBV7-3,TRBJ2-7
CAWSRDRGTEQFF,.,13,TRBV30,TRBJ2-1
CAWSVSRVLTF,once,11,TRBV30,TRBJ2-6
CASSLTLAGLTDTQYF,.,16,TRBV5-4,TRBJ2-3
CASSSSSGLGPSYEQYF,once,17,TRBV13,TRBJ2-7
CASSAAGRVLSYEQYF,.,16,TRBV5-1,TRBJ2-7
CASSSRLAGASDTQYF,.,16,TRBV13,TRBJ2-3
CASRPFGGSVAGELFF,.,16,TRBV7-2,TRBJ2-2
CASRQQTGLGNIQYF,.,15,TRBV5-8,TRBJ2-4
CASSEGAEWGDWAEKLFF,.,18,TRBV2,TRBJ1-4
CTSSQAQGSQETQYF,.,15,TRBV1,TRBJ2-5
CASSPTLVNTEAFF,.,14,TRBV7-2,TRBJ1-1
CATSRVGTINEKLFF,.,15,TRBV15,TRBJ1-4
CASSSVGTEAFF,.,12,TRBV9,TRBJ1-1
CASSSNLLAGSALFF,.,15,TRBV5-1,TRBJ2-2
CASSSRTGVNEQFF,.,14,TRBV9,TRBJ2-1
CASRPPGGLNTEAFF,.,15,TRBV6-5,TRBJ1-1
CASSGSGGPYNEQFF,.,15,TRBV2,TRBJ2-1
CASTTSGPWGTQYF,.,14,TRBV2,TRBJ2-5
CATTRLGPTEAFF,once,13,TRBV5-4,TRBJ1-1
CASSRAGRSYEQYF,.,14,TRBV28,TRBJ2-7
CASSPGGRGTEAFF,.,14,TRBV7-2,TRBJ1-1
CSVEPTDRADTQYF,.,14,TRBV29-1,TRBJ2-3
CASSPGGGTNTGELFF,.,16,TRBV7-7,TRBJ2-2
CASMRIDRPIIGNTIYF,.,17,TRBV2,TRBJ1-3
CASSVTSGIGDTQYF,.,15,TRBV11-2,TRBJ2-3
CASSLGLADTDTQYF,.,15,TRBV5-6,TRBJ2-3
CASSEVTQGIAYGYTF,once,16,TRBV19,TRBJ1-2
CAISEAQGLSRYEQYF,once,16,TRBV10-3,TRBJ2-7
CASSGQNNQPQHF,.,13,TRBV7-2,TRBJ1-5
CASSFRDRGNYGYTF,.,15,TRBV5-4,TRBJ1-2
CASRKAGQDYGYTF,.,14,TRBV5-4,TRBJ1-2